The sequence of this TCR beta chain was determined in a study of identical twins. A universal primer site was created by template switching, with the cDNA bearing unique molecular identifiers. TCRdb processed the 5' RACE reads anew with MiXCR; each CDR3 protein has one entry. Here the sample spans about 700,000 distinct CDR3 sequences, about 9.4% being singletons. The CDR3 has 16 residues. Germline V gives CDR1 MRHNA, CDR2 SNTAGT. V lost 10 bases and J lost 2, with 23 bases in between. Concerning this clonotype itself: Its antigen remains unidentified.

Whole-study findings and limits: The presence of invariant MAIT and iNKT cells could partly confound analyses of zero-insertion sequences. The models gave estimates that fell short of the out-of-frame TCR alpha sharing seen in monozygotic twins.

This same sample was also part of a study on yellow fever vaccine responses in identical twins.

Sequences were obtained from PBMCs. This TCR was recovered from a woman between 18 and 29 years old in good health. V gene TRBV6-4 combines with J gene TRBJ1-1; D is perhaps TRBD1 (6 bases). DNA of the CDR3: TGTGCCAACCAAATCACAGGGAGACAGTTAAACACTGAAGCTTTCTTT. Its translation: CANQITGRQLNTEAFF.